This is a list of T cell receptor beta chains from one sample in a study of T cells in Graves' hyperthyroidism and ophthalmopathy. MiXCR was run by TCRdb on the multiplex PCR reads, yielding one entry per CDR3 protein. This table holds some 500,000 distinct CDR3 sequences, about 16% found once. The sample taken for sequencing was blood. These receptors all come from a young woman with Graves' ophthalmopathy. Each CDR3 is given with its conserved first and last residue. D genes are given only for firm matches. Expanded clones get a size class; other rows say once, few or many, or leave the size out.

j_call clone_size v_call d_call cdr3_nt cdr3_aa
TRBJ1-1 few TRBV6-2/TRBV6-3 - TGTGCCAGCAGGAATTTCCGGGACACTGAAGCTTTCTTT CASRNFRDTEAFF
TRBJ2-1 - TRBV6-2/TRBV6-3 - TGTGCCAGCAGCTCCCGGGGACCTCAGTCCTACAATGAGCAGTTCTTC CASSSRGPQSYNEQFF
TRBJ2-1 - TRBV5-1 - TGCGCCAACAGCTTGGCCCTTGGGGCCTACAATGAGCAGTTCTTC CANSLALGAYNEQFF
TRBJ2-1 - TRBV18 - TGTGCCACTGGACAGAATGAGCAGTTCTTC CATGQNEQFF
TRBJ2-1 many TRBV9 TRBD2 TGTGCCAGCACTCCGGCTAGCGGCTACAATGAGCAGTTCTTC CASTPASGYNEQFF
TRBJ1-1 many TRBV7-2 - TGTGCCAGCAGGGGAGGGTTGAACACTGAAGCTTTCTTT CASRGGLNTEAFF
TRBJ1-2 many TRBV5-1 TRBD1 TGCGCCAGCAGCGTGGGACAGACAAACTATGGCTACACCTTC CASSVGQTNYGYTF
TRBJ2-3 many TRBV3-1 - TGTGCCAGCAGCTCGGGACCCCGGGAAGATACGCAGTATTTT CASSSGPREDTQYF
TRBJ2-7 few TRBV27 - TGTGCCAGCAGTTTCGGGAACAAAGGGCCGCGGCAGTACTTC CASSFGNKGPRQYF
TRBJ2-5 - TRBV19 - TGTGCCAGTAGCGGACGGACGTTAGGGACCCAGTACTTC CASSGRTLGTQYF
TRBJ2-5 few TRBV27 - TGTGCCAGCAGTACCGATCCGCGAAACCAAGAGACCCAGTACTTC CASSTDPRNQETQYF
TRBJ2-4 - TRBV2 - TGTGCCAGCAGTGACATGGTGGGGTTCTGGGAAATTCAGTACTTC CASSDMVGFWEIQYF
TRBJ1-4 many TRBV2 TRBD1 TGTGCCAGCAGCCGAGGGACAGGGCGGGATAATGAAAAACTGTTTTTT CASSRGTGRDNEKLFF
TRBJ1-5 - TRBV20-1 - TGCAGTGCTAGCGGTGAGGAGAGCAATCAGCCCCAGCATTTT CSASGEESNQPQHF
TRBJ2-7 many TRBV5-1 - TGCGCCAGCAGCTTGGCCGCCCCACAACCGGCCTACGAGCAGTACTTC CASSLAAPQPAYEQYF
TRBJ2-3 - TRBV30 - TGTGCCGGAGGCCAAGTGAGTTTTACAGATACGCAGTATTTT CAGGQVSFTDTQYF
TRBJ2-7 many TRBV20-1 - TGCAGTGCTAGAGTCGCGAGCGGAGGTTACTACGAGCAGTACTTC CSARVASGGYYEQYF
TRBJ2-3 many TRBV28 - TGTGCCAGCAGTTTACGGTCCTACAGCCTCACAGATACGCAGTATTTT CASSLRSYSLTDTQYF
TRBJ2-5 few TRBV28 TRBD2 TGTGCCAGCAGTTTCCGTGCGGGAGTCCTTAAAGAGACCCAGTACTTC CASSFRAGVLKETQYF
TRBJ2-5 - TRBV27 TRBD2 TGTGCCAGCAGACCCGGGGGGGCGGGCTACCAAGAGACCCAGTACTTC CASRPGGAGYQETQYF
TRBJ1-1 many TRBV28 - TGTGCCAGCAGTTTAAGGGACGTTGAAGCTTTCTTT CASSLRDVEAFF
TRBJ2-3 many TRBV6-5 - TGTGCCAGCAGTTACTCAGGGATTAGGACCGCTAGCACAGATACGCAGTATTTT CASSYSGIRTASTDTQYF
TRBJ2-4 few TRBV30 TRBD2 TGTGCCTGGAGGCCTAGCGGAGAAGAGCTAGCCAAAAACATTCAGTACTTC CAWRPSGEELAKNIQYF